A single T cell receptor beta chain is shown here with its context. Its antigen is not known. V was cut by 1 base and J by 3 bases, with 7 bases left in between. This CDR3 has 13 residues. CDR1 LGHNA and CDR2 YSLEER come from the germline V gene. The data stem from a study of T-cell memory formation after mild COVID-19. Looking at the study overall: Each donor largely had its own TCR clusters. Study-level points and caveats: Some clones that responded were present in memory (sampled pre-infection), which suggests cross-reactive memory joined. Most CD4+ clones that shrank were in CM and EM, while CD8+ ones turned up in EMRA.

TCRdb re-called the 5' RACE reads through MiXCR, storing one row per CDR3 protein. Of roughly 300,000 distinct CDR3 sequences listed, under 8.5% are singletons. The origin of this receptor is a man between 18 and 29 years old who had mild COVID-19 (a few samples of this study predate the infection). Cell type and time point are not known. The chain recombines TRBV4-3 with TRBJ2-7, with TRBD1 as a possible D gene (5 bases). Sequenced: PBMCs or a T cell subset sorted from them (not recorded which). In nucleotides, the CDR3 is TGCGCCAGCAGCCAAGTCCAGGGCTACGAGCAGTACTTC. It yields the protein CASSQVQGYEQYF.